This TCR beta chain was sequenced during a study of T cells in Graves' hyperthyroidism and ophthalmopathy. Study-wide findings and caveats: Blood also contained most expanded thyroid clonotypes above 0.001. Model-based prediction identified ophthalmopathy a median 6.5 months prior to its onset.

Regions amplified from RNA transcripts were the TCR beta CDR3 regions. HTBI primers were used for first-round RT-PCR of the TCR CDR3. A single record per CDR3 protein comes from TCRdb applying MiXCR to the multiplex PCR reads. The profile shows about 130,000 distinct CDR3 sequences, about 20% of them singletons. Note on this clonotype: The antigen remains undetermined.

With V trimmed by 10 bases and J by 3 bases, 2 bases remained unmatched. From germline, CDR1 is ENHRY and CDR2 SYGVKD. This CDR3 region has 12 residues. The sequencing input was blood. This clonotype originated in a woman aged 45-59 years with Graves' hyperthyroidism that later progressed to Graves' ophthalmopathy. The chain is built from TRBV10-3 and TRBJ1-1; 10 bases align to TRBD1. Here the CDR3 DNA reads TGTGCCACCGGACAGGGGGACACTGAAGCTTTCTTT. Its translation is CATGQGDTEAFF.